This note documents a single T cell receptor beta chain sequence. With 4 bases removed from V and 8 bases from J, the gap between germline ends came to 8 bases. CDR3 length equals 12 residues. This entry comes from a study of blood T cell repertoires in COVID-19. Study in general: The analysed material was cDNA or gDNA that came from T cells, B-cell-depleted T cells, or PBMCs.

The protocol was immunoSEQ multiplex PCR, while the TCRdb copy is restricted to in-frame clones and leaves out a portion. Here the sample spans about 400,000 clones, 88% being singletons. This receptor was obtained from a woman aged 40 to 50 with acute COVID-19. The V gene is TRBV12-3 or TRBV12-4, the J gene TRBJ1-4; D gene ambiguous. Material for sequencing was PBMCs or T cells enriched from blood (not recorded which). CDR3 bases: TGTGCCAGCAGTTATGTCCGGGAAAAACTGTTTTTT. Translation: CASSYVREKLFF.